This is a list of T cell receptor beta chains from one sample in a study of T cell responses to AZD1222 COVID-19 vaccine. Generated by immunoSEQ multiplex PCR, the TCRdb table keeps only in-frame clones and is missing some. The sample includes approximately 110,000 clones, 80% to 90% of them seen just once. The input for sequencing was peripheral blood, taken 28 days after the second AZD1222 dose. These receptors originate from an adult who received the AZD1222 COVID-19 vaccine. Each CDR3 is given with its conserved first and last residue. The D gene is left open where the match is weak. Clone size is stated in some rows and not others, as once, few, many or a class when expanded.

>TRBV5-4|TRBJ1-3|TRBD1|-
TGTGCCAGCAGCTTGGGCATTACGGGACAGGGAGGAAACACCATATATTTT
CASSLGITGQGGNTIYF
>TRBV5-4|TRBJ2-1|TRBD2|-
TGTGCCAGCAGCTTGGTTAGCGGGAGCATCTATGAGCAGTTCTTC
CASSLVSGSIYEQFF
>TRBV5-1|TRBJ2-2|-|-
TGCGCCAGCAGTCTGGTGGAGATTAACACCGGGGAGCTGTTTTTT
CASSLVEINTGELFF
>TRBV2|TRBJ1-2|-|-
TGTGCCAGCAGTTCCCGGCCGCCTCTCATCTATGGCTACACCTTC
CASSSRPPLIYGYTF
>TRBV4-1|TRBJ2-3|-|-
TGCGCCAGCAGCCAAGATCACGGTAGCGGAGTTTCAGATACGCAGTATTTT
CASSQDHGSGVSDTQYF
>TRBV3-1/TRBV3-2|TRBJ1-1|TRBD1|-
TGTGCCAGCAGCCAAGAAGCCGGGACAGGGAGGAGGAACACTGAAGCTTTCTTT
CASSQEAGTGRRNTEAFF
>TRBV3-1/TRBV3-2|TRBJ2-3|-|-
TGTGCCAGCAGCCAAGTGGAGCGCACAGATACGCAGTATTTT
CASSQVERTDTQYF
>TRBV29-1|TRBJ2-1|-|-
TGCAGCGTTATAGGAGATGAGCAGTTCTTC
CSVIGDEQFF
>TRBV30|TRBJ2-7|TRBD2|-
TGTGCCTGTCGACTAGCGGGAGAGCGCGACGAGCAGTACTTC
CACRLAGERDEQYF
>TRBV18|TRBJ1-1|-|-
TGTGCCAGCTCACCACCGAACGGGGTCGGCGCTGAAGCTTTCTTT
CASSPPNGVGAEAFF
>TRBV4-2|TRBJ2-7|TRBD2|-
TGTGCCAGCAGCCAAGGCGGGACTAGCGGAGTCTACGAGCAGTACTTC
CASSQGGTSGVYEQYF
>TRBV6-1|TRBJ1-1|TRBD1|-
TGTGCCAGCAGTGAATTGAGGGGGCGCCGGGGCACTGAAGCTTTCTTT
CASSELRGRRGTEAFF
>TRBV6-5|TRBJ1-3|-|-
TGTGCCACCGCCCCCGGGGCCTCTGGAAACACCATATATTTT
CATAPGASGNTIYF
>TRBV18|TRBJ2-1|TRBD2|-
TGTGCCACCCCGAGGGGAGGGCAGGCCTACAATGAGCAGTTCTTC
CATPRGGQAYNEQFF
>TRBV11-2|TRBJ2-3|TRBD2|few
TGTGCCAGCAGCTTAGTAGCGGGAGAGGGTGGTACGCAGTATTTT
CASSLVAGEGGTQYF
>TRBV6-4|TRBJ2-1|-|many
TGTGCCAGCAGTGGGGACACCTACAATGAGCAGTTCTTC
CASSGDTYNEQFF
>TRBV28|TRBJ2-5|-|-
TGTGCCAGCAGCCGACCTCTGGGGGAGACCCAGTACTTC
CASSRPLGETQYF
>TRBV3-1/TRBV3-2|TRBJ1-6|TRBD1|-
TGTGCCAGCAGCCTGTCCGGGACAGGGTATAATTCACCCCTCCACTTT
CASSLSGTGYNSPLHF
>TRBV28|TRBJ2-1|TRBD1|-
TGTGCCAGCAGTTTTTCCGGGACAGGGCAGAATGAGCAGTTCTTC
CASSFSGTGQNEQFF
>TRBV19|TRBJ1-1|TRBD1|once
TGTGCCAGTAGTACCGCAGGGGGCGCGGGCACTGAAGCTTTCTTT
CASSTAGGAGTEAFF
>TRBV7-9|TRBJ2-5|TRBD1|few
TGTGCCAGCAGCTCCCCCTTGGACAGGGTGGTCAGGGGGGAGACCCAGTACTTC
CASSSPLDRVVRGETQYF
>TRBV5-6|TRBJ2-1|TRBD2|-
TGTGCCAGCAGCTCTTACCGAACGCCGATTCAATCGGGGGGGGAGTTCTTC
CASSSYRTPIQSGGEFF
>TRBV6-5|TRBJ1-4|TRBD1|-
TGTGCCAGCAACAGGGGGCCGGGTGAAAAACTGTTTTTT
CASNRGPGEKLFF
>TRBV4-3|TRBJ2-7|-|-
TGCGCCAGCAGCCAAGAAATCGGGACTTTGGGCTCCTACGAGCAGTACTTC
CASSQEIGTLGSYEQYF
>TRBV24-1|TRBJ2-5|TRBD2|-
TGTGCCACCAGTGATTTGGCTAGCGGGGAGTGGGAGACCCAGTACTTC
CATSDLASGEWETQYF
>TRBV7-8|TRBJ2-2|-|-
TGTGCCAGCAGCTTAGCGGGACCCGGGGAGCTGTTTTTT
CASSLAGPGELFF
>TRBV30|TRBJ1-3|-|few
TGTGCCTGGGGAATGGGTTCTGGAAACACCATATATTTT
CAWGMGSGNTIYF
>TRBV4-3|TRBJ2-7|TRBD1|-
TGCGCCAGCAGCCAAGAGGGACAGGGGTTCGACGAGCAGTACTTC
CASSQEGQGFDEQYF
>TRBV19|TRBJ2-7|-|-
TGTGCCAGTGGAGGGCAGGGTAACTACGAGCAGTACTTC
CASGGQGNYEQYF
>TRBV6-4|TRBJ2-3|TRBD2|-
TGTGCCAGCAGCGCTACTAGCGGCACAGATACGCAGTATTTT
CASSATSGTDTQYF
>TRBV10-3|TRBJ2-3|-|-
TGTGCCATCAGTGAGGGGCCACGAGGGGATACGCAGTATTTT
CAISEGPRGDTQYF
>TRBV28|TRBJ2-7|-|few
TGTGCCAGCAGAGCAGGAGCTTTTTCCTACGAGCAGTACTTC
CASRAGAFSYEQYF
>TRBV5-1|TRBJ2-7|-|-
TGCGCCAGCAGCTTTACAGGGACCGCCGGCTCCTACGAGCAGTACTTC
CASSFTGTAGSYEQYF
>TRBV6-2/TRBV6-3|TRBJ1-5|TRBD1|-
TGTGCCAGCAGTACTCCGGGACAGGGCCCTTATCAGCCCCAGCATTTT
CASSTPGQGPYQPQHF
>TRBV28|TRBJ1-1|-|few
TGTGCCAGCAGTTTCGGGGGTGGCAAGGGTTCGGGAGCTTTCTTT
CASSFGGGKGSGAFF
>TRBV3-1/TRBV3-2|TRBJ2-7|TRBD1|-
TGTGCCAGCAGCCAGAACAGGGGTTACGAGCAGTACTTC
CASSQNRGYEQYF
>TRBV6-5|TRBJ1-2|TRBD1|-
TGTGCCATAAACCGGGACAGGGTTCTCTATGGCTACACCTTC
CAINRDRVLYGYTF
>TRBV10-1|TRBJ2-5|-|-
TGCGCCAGCAGTGAGTCAGGGGGAGAGACCCAGTACTTC
CASSESGGETQYF
>TRBV30|TRBJ1-4|-|once
TGTGCCTGGAAAACCGGGACGACCGCTGAAAAACTGTTTTTT
CAWKTGTTAEKLFF
>TRBV5-4|TRBJ2-3|TRBD2|-
TGTGCCAGCCTAGACTCTAGCGGGAGCGGGTATACGCAGTATTTT
CASLDSSGSGYTQYF
>TRBV7-8|TRBJ2-6|-|once
TGTGCCAGCAGCTTAGGAGGGGTTACTGGGGCCAACGTCCTGACTTTC
CASSLGGVTGANVLTF
>TRBV7-3|TRBJ2-1|-|-
TGTGCCAGCAGCCCACGCGGGACTCTTGACAATGAGCAGTTCTTC
CASSPRGTLDNEQFF
>TRBV29-1|TRBJ2-2|-|-
TGCAGCGTTGAAGATCGTACGGGTCGGGAGCTGTTTTTT
CSVEDRTGRELFF
>TRBV28|TRBJ1-2|-|once
TGTGCCAGCACCCTGGGGGGGATCTATGGCTACACCTTC
CASTLGGIYGYTF
>TRBV27|TRBJ2-3|-|-
TGTGCCAGCAGCTTAAACGCTTTTTCATCGCAGTATTTT
CASSLNAFSSQYF
>TRBV28|TRBJ2-2|TRBD2|-
TGTGCCAGCAGTTTCCCTCTAGCGGGAGGGGACACCGGGGAGCTGTTTTTT
CASSFPLAGGDTGELFF
>TRBV11-2|TRBJ2-1|-|-
TGTGCCAGCAGCTTACAATGGACCCTCAATGAGCAGTTCTTC
CASSLQWTLNEQFF
>TRBV9|TRBJ2-1|-|once
TGTGCCAGCAGCCCACGTCCCTCCTCCTACAATGAGCAGTTCTTC
CASSPRPSSYNEQFF
>TRBV28|TRBJ2-1|-|-
TGTGCCAGCAGCCCCATACTCGCGATTAATGAGCAGTTCTTC
CASSPILAINEQFF
>TRBV7-2|TRBJ2-7|TRBD1|once
TGTGCCAGCAGCTCTCACTGGGGACAGGGCGCGGACGAGCAGTACTTC
CASSSHWGQGADEQYF
>TRBV19|TRBJ2-2|TRBD2|-
TGTGCCAGTAGTTCTGGGGGGGACACCGGGGAGCTGTTTTTT
CASSSGGDTGELFF
>TRBV7-9|TRBJ1-2|TRBD1|-
TGTGCCAGCAGCACGCAGGGGGCTGATGGCTACACCTTC
CASSTQGADGYTF
>TRBV11-2|TRBJ1-1|TRBD1|-
TGTGCCAGCAGCCCAGGGACAGGGACTGAAGCTTTCTTT
CASSPGTGTEAFF
>TRBV3-1/TRBV3-2|TRBJ2-7|-|-
TGTGCCAGCAGCCGGGGAGTCCGGGGGCTCTACGAGCAGTACTTC
CASSRGVRGLYEQYF
>TRBV6-5|TRBJ2-7|TRBD1|-
TGTGCCAGCAGCCTACAGGGGTTCTACGAGCAGTACTTC
CASSLQGFYEQYF
>TRBV7-3|TRBJ2-7|-|-
TGTGCCAGCAGCTCTCCGGAAGCGCCGAACGAGCAGTACTTC
CASSSPEAPNEQYF
>TRBV3-1/TRBV3-2|TRBJ1-1|-|-
TGTGCCAGCAGCCAAACCGGGTGGACTGAAGCTTTCTTT
CASSQTGWTEAFF